This is a list of T cell receptor beta chains from one sample in a study of blood T cell repertoires in COVID-19. Assay: immunoSEQ multiplex PCR; the TCRdb copy retains only in-frame clones and omits some. Of more than 200,000 clones in the sample, 88% were seen once. Sequenced sample: peripheral blood. The receptor source for this set is a woman aged 25 to 39 with COVID-19, enrolled during active disease. Both conserved end residues are part of each CDR3. A D gene is named only where the DNA matches it firmly. Size values are once, few and many counts, or a class for expanded clones, and some rows have none.

D gene	J gene	clone size	V gene	CDR3 DNA	CDR3 protein
NA	TRBJ2-7	NA	TRBV19	TGTGCCAGTAGTACCCCAGGGATTACCTACGAGCAGTACTTC	CASSTPGITYEQYF
NA	TRBJ1-1	NA	TRBV5-1	TGCGCCAGCAGCACCCAAGCGAACACTGAAGCTTTCTTT	CASSTQANTEAFF
NA	TRBJ2-1	many	TRBV4-3	TGCGCCAGCAGCCAACTTAGGGACTCTTGGGAGCAGTTCTTC	CASSQLRDSWEQFF
TRBD2	TRBJ2-1	NA	TRBV5-6	TGTGCCAGCAGACCGGGACTAGCGGGAGGAGGCTATGAGCAGTTCTTC	CASRPGLAGGGYEQFF
TRBD1	TRBJ2-2	NA	TRBV9	TGTGCCAGCAGGGGACAGCCCCCCGGGGAGCTGTTTTTT	CASRGQPPGELFF
TRBD1	TRBJ1-6	few	TRBV6-2/TRBV6-3	TGTGCCAGCAGCCGGGGACAGGATAATTCACCCCTCCACTTT	CASSRGQDNSPLHF
NA	TRBJ2-1	NA	TRBV11-2	TGTGCCAGCAGCCCTGCTGGACAGCTCAATGAGCAGTTCTTC	CASSPAGQLNEQFF
NA	TRBJ2-1	NA	TRBV27	TGTGCCAGCAGTTTACAATCATATGAGCAGTTCTTC	CASSLQSYEQFF
NA	TRBJ2-3	few	TRBV24-1	TGTGCCGCGGAGGACAGCGGGAAGGGAGATACGCAGTATTTT	CAAEDSGKGDTQYF
TRBD1	TRBJ2-5	NA	TRBV10-3	TGTGCCGTAAACAGGGGCCTTGATGAGACCCAGTACTTC	CAVNRGLDETQYF
NA	TRBJ2-5	NA	TRBV9	TGTGCCAGCAGCGCCACTAGTGGACAAGAGACCCAGTACTTC	CASSATSGQETQYF
NA	TRBJ2-3	NA	TRBV20-1	TGCAGTGCTAGTGATCGAGATCACACAGATACGCAGTATTTT	CSASDRDHTDTQYF
TRBD2	TRBJ2-5	NA	TRBV4-1	TGCGCCAGCAGCCAGAACCTACTAGCGGGAGGCCGACATTTTTACTTC	CASSQNLLAGGRHFYF
TRBD1	TRBJ1-2	NA	TRBV6-5	TGTGCCAGCAGTCCCTACGACAGGGCCTATGGCTACACCTTC	CASSPYDRAYGYTF
NA	TRBJ2-3	NA	TRBV6-4	TGTGCCAGCAGTGGGGGAGCGGTCCGTTGGGAAGATACGCAGTATTTT	CASSGGAVRWEDTQYF
NA	TRBJ1-1	NA	TRBV28	TGTGCCAGCAGTCCCCCCCGGAGGGACACTGAAGCTTTCTTT	CASSPPRRDTEAFF
TRBD1	TRBJ1-5	NA	TRBV7-2	TGTGCCAGCAGCTCAGGACAGGGTAAAAATCAGCCCCAGCATTTT	CASSSGQGKNQPQHF
TRBD1	TRBJ1-1	once	TRBV4-3	TGCGCCAGCAGCAAAACAGGGGGCGCGGGGACTGAAGCTTTCTTT	CASSKTGGAGTEAFF
TRBD1	TRBJ1-2	NA	TRBV4-1	TGCGCCAGCAGCCATGCTTCGGGTCGAGGGGACAGGCGCTATTTTCGCTATGGCTACACCTTC	CASSHASGRGDRRYFRYGYTF
TRBD1	TRBJ2-7	NA	TRBV10-3	TGTGCCATCCGGGACAGGGGTCACTACGAGCAGTACTTC	CAIRDRGHYEQYF
TRBD1	TRBJ2-2	many	TRBV6-4	TGTGCCAGCAGTAGGACAGGGGACACCGGGGAGCTGTTTTTT	CASSRTGDTGELFF
TRBD2	TRBJ2-1	NA	TRBV27	TGTGCCAGCAGTTCCCTAGCGGGCAATGAGCAGTTCTTC	CASSSLAGNEQFF
NA	TRBJ2-3	NA	TRBV19	TGTGCCAGTAGTATAGGACTATCTAGCACAGATACGCAGTATTTT	CASSIGLSSTDTQYF
NA	TRBJ2-2	few	TRBV9	TGTGCCAGCAGCGTACAGGACACGAACACCGGGGAGCTGTTTTTT	CASSVQDTNTGELFF
NA	TRBJ2-6	once	TRBV27	TGTGCCAGCAGTTTATCGGGCAGAATCTCTGGGGCCAACGTCCTGACTTTC	CASSLSGRISGANVLTF
TRBD1	TRBJ2-2	few	TRBV4-3	TGCGCCAGCAGCCAACCCGGACAGGGGGTCGGGGAGCTGTTTTTT	CASSQPGQGVGELFF
TRBD2	TRBJ2-2	NA	TRBV7-6	TGTGCCAGCAGCCCGACCCAAGCGGGAGCGAACACCGGGGAGCTGTTTTTT	CASSPTQAGANTGELFF
NA	TRBJ2-5	NA	TRBV7-6	TGTGCCAGCAGCTTATTGTCTGTCGGGGGATTGGAGACCCAGTACTTC	CASSLLSVGGLETQYF
NA	TRBJ1-2	NA	TRBV9	TGTGCCAGCAGCGTAGAGGCAGGGGACCGATATGGCTACACCTTC	CASSVEAGDRYGYTF
NA	TRBJ1-1	NA	TRBV10-3	TGTGCCATCAGGAGCAGGGGGAACACTGAAGCTTTCTTT	CAIRSRGNTEAFF
NA	TRBJ1-2	once	TRBV23-1	TGCGCCACCCCGGGAACGAACTATGGCTACACCTTC	CATPGTNYGYTF
TRBD1	TRBJ1-1	NA	TRBV5-8	TGTGCCAGCAGCTATCTTGACAGGGCGAACACTGAAGCTTTCTTT	CASSYLDRANTEAFF
TRBD1	TRBJ1-2	NA	TRBV19	TGTGCCAGTAGTATAGACGGGGACAGCGGCTATGGCTACACCTTC	CASSIDGDSGYGYTF
NA	TRBJ2-5	NA	TRBV18	TGTGCCAGCTCACCACCGGCGCAGGCACAAGAGACCCAGTACTTC	CASSPPAQAQETQYF
NA	TRBJ1-1	NA	TRBV5-1	TGCGCCAGCAGCCTGGGGGCAGGGACTGAAGCTTTCTTT	CASSLGAGTEAFF
TRBD1	TRBJ2-7	NA	TRBV5-8	TGTGCCAGCGGACGGACAGGGGGACCCCTAACCTCTGGCTACGAGCAGTACTTC	CASGRTGGPLTSGYEQYF
TRBD1	TRBJ1-2	NA	TRBV29-1	TGCAGCGTTGACTGGGACAGGGGATCCAACTATGGCTACACCTTC	CSVDWDRGSNYGYTF
NA	TRBJ2-3	NA	TRBV5-1	TGCGCCAGCAGCCCGGCTACTTTGGCAGGAGCGGCAGATACGCAGTATTTT	CASSPATLAGAADTQYF
NA	TRBJ2-2	NA	TRBV7-9	TGTGCCAGCGTCCCAGACGGCGGAACGAACACCGGGGAGCTGTTTTTT	CASVPDGGTNTGELFF
TRBD1	TRBJ1-3	NA	TRBV9	TGTGCCAGCAGCGTCCAACCCTCGACAGGGACTGGAAACACCATATATTTT	CASSVQPSTGTGNTIYF
NA	TRBJ2-2	NA	TRBV6-4	TGTGCCAGCAGCCAGGGACAAAACACCGGGGAGCTGTTTTTT	CASSQGQNTGELFF
NA	TRBJ2-3	once	TRBV7-2	TGTGCCAGCAGCTTAAATTTTCAGGGTACAGATACGCAGTATTTT	CASSLNFQGTDTQYF
NA	TRBJ1-1	NA	TRBV2	TGTGCCAGCAGAAAAGCGCAGGGGTTTAACACTGAAGCTTTCTTT	CASRKAQGFNTEAFF
TRBD2	TRBJ2-1	NA	TRBV7-2	TGTGCCAGCAGCATACTAGCGGGAGGGTACAATGAGCAGTTCTTC	CASSILAGGYNEQFF
TRBD1	TRBJ1-6	once	TRBV28	TGTGCCAGCAGTTTACCCCCGGGACAGGGGGCTTTATCATCTTCACCCCTCCACTTT	CASSLPPGQGALSSSPLHF
TRBD1	TRBJ1-5	NA	TRBV7-2	TGTGCCAGCAGCTTAAGGAGGGGGCAGGGCAATCAGCCCCAGCATTTT	CASSLRRGQGNQPQHF
TRBD1	TRBJ1-1	NA	TRBV6-1	TGTGCCAGCAGTGAAGGGTGGAGGACAGGGGGCGCCCGCACTGAAGCTTTCTTT	CASSEGWRTGGARTEAFF